This T cell receptor beta chain is from a study of cytomegalovirus exposure and HLA in healthy donors. The PCR ran on 60 Vbeta and 13 Jbeta primers. Profiling relied on immunoSEQ multiplex PCR, and the TCRdb table lists in-frame clones only, not all of them. In the table there are 200,000 or so clones, around 87% of which are singletons. The V end lost 1 base, the J end lost 0 bases, and 7 bases lay between the germline ends. This CDR3 has 14 residues. Germline V gene lookup returns CDR1 MDHEN and CDR2 SYDVKM. As concerns this clone: The antigen remains unidentified.

Study-wide points: In a later analysis, parvovirus B19, influenza, CMV and Epstein-Barr virus appeared linked to several top co-occurrence clusters. In all likelihood, a cluster of highly shared sequence variants was a sequencing artifact.

The source is a man aged 25-40 years in good health and CMV-seronegative. The genes are TRBV28 and TRBJ2-7; D unclear. Sequenced sample: PBMCs. CDR3 region: CASSLSYGSYEQYF. For the CDR3, the DNA is TGTGCCAGCAGTTTATCGTACGGCTCCTACGAGCAGTACTTC.